This TCR beta chain is drawn from a study of cytomegalovirus exposure and HLA in healthy donors. Looking at the study overall: In a previous analysis, around 110 million unique TCR beta sequences were found from some 200 million T cells. Regarding the study as a whole: In a later analysis, at a false discovery rate of 0.05, some 15,000 TCR beta sequences were associated with HLA alleles. When analyzed later, the rates of TCR association showed variation by HLA locus, with DRB1 the most and HLA-C the fewest. CMV antigen specificity was confirmed in vitro for a few CMV-associated chains.

As regards this clone: As yet, its antigen is unknown.

The PCR had 60 Vbeta and 13 Jbeta primers. The assay was immunoSEQ multiplex PCR, and TCRdb's table has in-frame clones only and misses some. The sample shows about 160,000 clones, 84% of them seen only once. The length of the CDR3 is 12 residues. CDR1 SNHLY and CDR2 FYNNEI come from the germline V gene. Unmatched junction bases numbered 1, after V lost 5 bases and J lost 4 bases. The TCR comes from a man aged 25-45 years in good health and CMV-seronegative. This sequence joins TRBV2 and TRBJ2-7, with 8 bases that match TRBD2. The sequenced material came from PBMCs. The CDR3 region is CASSPGGYEQYF. CDR3 bases: TGTGCCAGCAGTCCGGGGGGGTACGAGCAGTACTTC.